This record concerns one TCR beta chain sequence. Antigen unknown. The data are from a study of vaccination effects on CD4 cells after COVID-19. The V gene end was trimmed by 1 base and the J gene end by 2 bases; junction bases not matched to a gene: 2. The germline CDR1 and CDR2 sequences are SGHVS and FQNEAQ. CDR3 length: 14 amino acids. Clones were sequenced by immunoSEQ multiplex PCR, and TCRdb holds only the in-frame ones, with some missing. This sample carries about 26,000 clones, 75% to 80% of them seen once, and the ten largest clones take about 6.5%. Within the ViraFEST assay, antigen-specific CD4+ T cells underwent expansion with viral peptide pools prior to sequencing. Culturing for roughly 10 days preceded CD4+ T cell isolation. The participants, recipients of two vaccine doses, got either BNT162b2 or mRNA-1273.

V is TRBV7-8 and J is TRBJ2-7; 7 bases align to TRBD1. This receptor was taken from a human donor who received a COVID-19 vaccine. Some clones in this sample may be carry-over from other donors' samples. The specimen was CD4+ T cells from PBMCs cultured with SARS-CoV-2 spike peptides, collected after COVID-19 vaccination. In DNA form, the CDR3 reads TGTGCCAGCAGCTTAGAACAGGGGACCTACGAGCAGTACTTC. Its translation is CASSLEQGTYEQYF.